These T cell receptor beta chains were read from a single sample in a study of blood T cell repertoires in COVID-19. The table came from immunoSEQ multiplex PCR; TCRdb's copy has only in-frame clones and leaves some out. The sample records about 150,000 clones, 75% to 80% being singletons. The sequencing input was peripheral blood. The receptor set was obtained from a man of 80 years or more with acute or convalescent COVID-19. The CDR3 runs from the conserved cysteine through the conserved F or W. A row's size may be missing; if present it is once, few, many or a size class.

v_call clone_size cdr3_aa
TRBV5-1 . CASTSGLKNTIYF
TRBV5-1 . CASTQRGADYNEQFF
TRBV18 . CASSPPNSGGYTDTQYF
TRBV28 . CASSFSGSNTEAFF
TRBV3-1/TRBV3-2 . CASSPTRGGGYTF
TRBV6-4 . CASSLTETDTQYF
TRBV11-2 . CASSLRSLGYQETQYF
TRBV9 . CASSLVPRTEGEQYF
TRBV5-4 once CASSLVGEGKLFF
TRBV29-1 . CSVAGGAEAFF
TRBV7-9 . CASSPDRPNQPQHF
TRBV18 . CASLMEPRDEQFF
TRBV5-1 . CASSSGTGVGSNQPQHF
TRBV19 . CASSTGTFPYEQYF
TRBV9 . CASSVATGWLSNEQFF
TRBV7-2 . CASSLDYIYNEQFF
TRBV19 . CASSSRTGANTEAFF
TRBV7-8 . CASSPGGGGGPNTEAFF
TRBV6-5 . CASIQRGGVYGYTF
TRBV5-1 . CASSLQGVTNTEAFF
TRBV27 . CASIRRAGDLTNTGELFF
TRBV5-4 . CASSHKQGGYGKNIQYF
TRBV18 . CASSPPAERELFF
TRBV15 . CATSNVGARETQYF
TRBV21-1 . CASSKRAGRVNTEAFF
TRBV4-3 few CASSPNSRGRETQYF
TRBV4-1 . CASSQEWQRQPQHF
TRBV3-1/TRBV3-2 . CASSHSAGQGSKEAFF
TRBV5-6 . CASSVRGRETQYF
TRBV12-3/TRBV12-4 once CASTQTGGQPQHF